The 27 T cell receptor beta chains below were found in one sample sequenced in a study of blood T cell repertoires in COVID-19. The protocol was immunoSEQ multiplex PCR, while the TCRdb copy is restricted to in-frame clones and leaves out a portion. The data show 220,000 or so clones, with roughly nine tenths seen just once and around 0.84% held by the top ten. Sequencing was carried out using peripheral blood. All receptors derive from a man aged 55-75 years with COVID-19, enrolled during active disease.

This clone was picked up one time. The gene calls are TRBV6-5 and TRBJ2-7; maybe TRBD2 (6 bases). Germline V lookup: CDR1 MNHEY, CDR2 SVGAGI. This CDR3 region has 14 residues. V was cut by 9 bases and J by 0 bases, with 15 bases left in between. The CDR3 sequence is CASRGTSFSYEQYF. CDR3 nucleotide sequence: TGTGCCAGTAGAGGGACTTCCTTCTCCTACGAGCAGTACTTC.

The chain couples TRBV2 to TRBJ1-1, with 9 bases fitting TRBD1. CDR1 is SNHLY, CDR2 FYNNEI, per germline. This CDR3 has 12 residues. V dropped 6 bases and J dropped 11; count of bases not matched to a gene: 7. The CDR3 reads CASREDRGEAFF. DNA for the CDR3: TGTGCCAGCAGGGAGGACAGGGGAGAGGCTTTCTTT. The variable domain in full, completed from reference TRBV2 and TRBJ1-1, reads EPEVTQTPSHQVTQMGQEVILRCVPISNHLYFYWYRQILGQKVEFLVSFYNNEISEKSEIFDDQFSVERPDGSNFTLKIRSTKLEDSAMYFCASREDRGEAFFGQGTRLTVV.

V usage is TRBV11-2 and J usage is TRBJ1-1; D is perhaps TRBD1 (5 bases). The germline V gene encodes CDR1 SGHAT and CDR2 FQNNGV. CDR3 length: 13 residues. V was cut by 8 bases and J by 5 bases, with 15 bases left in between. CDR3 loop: CASLLGPGTEAFF. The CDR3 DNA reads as TGTGCCAGCCTGTTGGGGCCTGGTACTGAAGCTTTCTTT.

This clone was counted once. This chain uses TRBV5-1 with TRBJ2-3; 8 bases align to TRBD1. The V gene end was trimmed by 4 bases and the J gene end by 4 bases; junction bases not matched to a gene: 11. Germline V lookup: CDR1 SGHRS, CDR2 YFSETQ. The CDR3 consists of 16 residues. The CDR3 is CASSAPGGRGSDTQYF. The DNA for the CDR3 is TGCGCCAGCAGCGCTCCAGGGGGCAGGGGATCAGATACGCAGTATTTT.

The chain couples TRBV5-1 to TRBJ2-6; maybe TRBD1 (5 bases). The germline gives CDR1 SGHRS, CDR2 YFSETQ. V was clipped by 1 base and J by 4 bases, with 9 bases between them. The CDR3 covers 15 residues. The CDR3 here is CASSLITGGANVLTF. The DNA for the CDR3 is TGCGCCAGCAGCTTGATAACAGGAGGGGCCAACGTCCTGACTTTC.

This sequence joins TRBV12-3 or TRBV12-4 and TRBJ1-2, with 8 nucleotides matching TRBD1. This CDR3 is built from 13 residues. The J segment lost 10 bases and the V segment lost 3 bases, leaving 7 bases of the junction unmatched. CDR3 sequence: CASSFSTGGHYTF. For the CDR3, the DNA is TGTGCCAGCAGTTTCTCCACAGGGGGGCACTACACCTTC.

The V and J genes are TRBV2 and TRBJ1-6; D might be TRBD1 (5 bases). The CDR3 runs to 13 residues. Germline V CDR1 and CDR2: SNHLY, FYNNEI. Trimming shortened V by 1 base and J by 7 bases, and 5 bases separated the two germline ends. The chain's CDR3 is CASSEDRNSPLHF. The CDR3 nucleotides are TGTGCCAGCAGTGAAGACAGGAATTCACCCCTCCACTTT.

CDR3 residues: CASITGTGHFNYGYTF. In nucleotides, the CDR3 is TGTGCCAGCATAACGGGGACAGGGCATTTTAACTATGGCTACACCTTC. The chain has TRBV28 and TRBJ1-2; TRBD1 matches 9 bases. Germline CDR1 and CDR2: MDHEN and SYDVKM. V trimming: 7 bases; J trimming: 1 base; junction bases outside the gene matches: 10. The CDR3 is 16 amino acids.

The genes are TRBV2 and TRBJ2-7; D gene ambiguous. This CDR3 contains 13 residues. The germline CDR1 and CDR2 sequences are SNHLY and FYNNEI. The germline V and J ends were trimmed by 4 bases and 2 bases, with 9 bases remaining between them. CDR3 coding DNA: TGTGCCAGCAGTGCGTTAGAAGCCTACGAGCAGTACTTC. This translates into CASSALEAYEQYF.

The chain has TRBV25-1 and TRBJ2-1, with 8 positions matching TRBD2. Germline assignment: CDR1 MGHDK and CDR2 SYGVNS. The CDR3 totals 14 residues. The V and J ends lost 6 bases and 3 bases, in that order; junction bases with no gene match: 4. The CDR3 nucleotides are TGTGCCAGCAGCATAGCGGGGAGCTACAATGAGCAGTTCTTC. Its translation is CASSIAGSYNEQFF.

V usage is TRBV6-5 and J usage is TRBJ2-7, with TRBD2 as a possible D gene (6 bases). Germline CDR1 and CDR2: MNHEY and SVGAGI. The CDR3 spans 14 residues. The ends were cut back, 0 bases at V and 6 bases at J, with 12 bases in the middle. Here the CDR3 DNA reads TGTGCCAGCAGTTACTCGATGGGGGAGGCCGAGCAGTACTTC. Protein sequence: CASSYSMGEAEQYF.

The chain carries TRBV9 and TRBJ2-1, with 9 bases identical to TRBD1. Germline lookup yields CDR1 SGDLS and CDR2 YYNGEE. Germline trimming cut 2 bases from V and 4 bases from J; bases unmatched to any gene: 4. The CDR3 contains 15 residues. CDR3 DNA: TGTGCCAGCAGCGTCGACAGGGGGACTTACAATGAGCAGTTCTTC. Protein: CASSVDRGTYNEQFF.

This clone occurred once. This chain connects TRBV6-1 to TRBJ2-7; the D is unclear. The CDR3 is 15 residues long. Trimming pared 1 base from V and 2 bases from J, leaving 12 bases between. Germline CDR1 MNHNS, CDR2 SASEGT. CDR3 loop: CASSEGLVYPYEQYF. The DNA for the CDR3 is TGTGCCAGCAGTGAAGGGTTAGTCTACCCCTACGAGCAGTACTTC.

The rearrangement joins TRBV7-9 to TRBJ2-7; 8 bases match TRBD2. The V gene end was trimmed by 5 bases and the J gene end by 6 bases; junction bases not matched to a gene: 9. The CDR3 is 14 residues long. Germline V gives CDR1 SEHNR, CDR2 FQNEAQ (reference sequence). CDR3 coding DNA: TGTGCCAGCAGCACCCTAGGGACTAGAAGCGAGCAGTACTTC. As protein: CASSTLGTRSEQYF.

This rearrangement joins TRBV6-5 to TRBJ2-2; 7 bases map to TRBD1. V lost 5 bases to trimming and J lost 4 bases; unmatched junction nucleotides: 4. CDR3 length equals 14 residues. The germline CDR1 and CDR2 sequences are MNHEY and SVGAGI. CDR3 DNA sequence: TGTGCCAGCAGTCGGGACAGAGTCACCGGGGAGCTGTTTTTT. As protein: CASSRDRVTGELFF.

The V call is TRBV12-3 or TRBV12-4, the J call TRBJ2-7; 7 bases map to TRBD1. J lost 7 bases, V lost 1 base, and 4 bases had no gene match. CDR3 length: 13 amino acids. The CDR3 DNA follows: TGTGCCAGCAGTTTAGGGACAGGACAAGAGCAGTACTTC. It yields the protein CASSLGTGQEQYF.

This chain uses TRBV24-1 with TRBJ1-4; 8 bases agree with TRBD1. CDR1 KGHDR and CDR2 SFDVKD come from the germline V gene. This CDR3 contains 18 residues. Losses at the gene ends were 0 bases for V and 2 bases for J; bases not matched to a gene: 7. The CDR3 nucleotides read TGTGCCACCAGTGATTTGCAGGGCAGGGGGCTTACTAATGAAAAACTGTTTTTT. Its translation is CATSDLQGRGLTNEKLFF.

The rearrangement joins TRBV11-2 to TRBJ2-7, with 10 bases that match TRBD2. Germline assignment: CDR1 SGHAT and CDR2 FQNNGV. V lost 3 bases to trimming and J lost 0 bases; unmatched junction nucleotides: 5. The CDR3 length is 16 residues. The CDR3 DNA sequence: TGTGCCAGCAGCTTTAGCGGGGGGCCGAGCTCCTACGAGCAGTACTTC. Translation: CASSFSGGPSSYEQYF.

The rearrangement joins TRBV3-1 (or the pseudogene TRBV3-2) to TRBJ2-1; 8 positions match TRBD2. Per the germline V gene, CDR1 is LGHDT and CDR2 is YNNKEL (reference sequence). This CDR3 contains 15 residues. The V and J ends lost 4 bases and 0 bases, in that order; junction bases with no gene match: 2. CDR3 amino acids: CASSLSGSSYNEQFF. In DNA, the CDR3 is TGTGCCAGCAGCCTCAGCGGGAGCTCCTACAATGAGCAGTTCTTC.

The CDR3 reads CASSQVAHTSNTEAFF. In DNA, the CDR3 is TGTGCCAGCAGCCAAGTAGCCCACACTTCGAACACTGAAGCTTTCTTT. The chain combines TRBV4-2 with TRBJ1-1; D ambiguous. This CDR3 contains 16 residues. V gave up 1 base and J gave up 1 base, with 13 bases separating them. Looked up from germline, CDR1 is LGHNA and CDR2 is YNFKEQ.

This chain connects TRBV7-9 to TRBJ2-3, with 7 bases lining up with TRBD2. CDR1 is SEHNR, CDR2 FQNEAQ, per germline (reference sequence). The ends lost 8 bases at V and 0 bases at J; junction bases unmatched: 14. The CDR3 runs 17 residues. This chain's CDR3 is CASRRAGAVSSTDTQYF. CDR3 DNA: TGTGCCAGCCGCCGGGCGGGAGCGGTCTCTAGCACAGATACGCAGTATTTT. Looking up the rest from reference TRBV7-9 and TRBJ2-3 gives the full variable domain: DTGVSQNPRHKITKRGQNVTFRCDPISEHNRLYWYRQTLGQGPEFLTYFQNEAQLEKSRLLSDRFSAERPKGSFSTLEIQRTEQGDSAMYLCASRRAGAVSSTDTQYFGPGTRLTVL.

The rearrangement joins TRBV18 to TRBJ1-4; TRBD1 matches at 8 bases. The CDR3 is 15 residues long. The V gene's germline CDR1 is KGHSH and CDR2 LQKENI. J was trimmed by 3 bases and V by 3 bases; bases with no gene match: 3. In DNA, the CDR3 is TGTGCCAGCTCACCGCCGGACAGGGCTAATGAAAAACTGTTTTTT. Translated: CASSPPDRANEKLFF.

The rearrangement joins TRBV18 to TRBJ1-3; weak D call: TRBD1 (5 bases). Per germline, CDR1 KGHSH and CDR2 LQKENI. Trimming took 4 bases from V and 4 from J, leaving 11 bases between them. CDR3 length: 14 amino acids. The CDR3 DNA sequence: TGTGCCAGCTCACGCAGGGTGGAGGGAAACACCATATATTTT. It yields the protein CASSRRVEGNTIYF.

This CDR3 is CASSQDGWGRDSPLHF. The CDR3 nucleotides read TGCGCCAGCAGCCAAGATGGGTGGGGGCGGGATTCACCCCTCCACTTT. The gene calls are TRBV4-1 and TRBJ1-6, with a possible D match to TRBD1 (6 bases). The V gene's germline CDR1 is MGHRA and CDR2 YSYEKL. Trimming pared 0 bases from V and 8 bases from J, leaving 14 bases between. CDR3 length: 16 residues.

CDR3 region: CASSLGDSGRVNEQFF. For the CDR3, the DNA is TGTGCCAGCAGCTTAGGGGACAGCGGGAGGGTGAATGAGCAGTTCTTC. The V call is TRBV11-2, the J call TRBJ2-1; 10 bases line up with TRBD2. There are 16 residues in the CDR3. J lost 7 bases, V lost 1 base, and 7 bases had no gene match. Per germline, CDR1 SGHAT and CDR2 FQNNGV.

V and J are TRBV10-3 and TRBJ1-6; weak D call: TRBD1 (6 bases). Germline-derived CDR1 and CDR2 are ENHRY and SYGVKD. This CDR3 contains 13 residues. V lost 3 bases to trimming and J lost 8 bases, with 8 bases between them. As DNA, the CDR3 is TGTGCCATCAGTGAACAGGGAGATTCACCCCTCCACTTT. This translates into CAISEQGDSPLHF.

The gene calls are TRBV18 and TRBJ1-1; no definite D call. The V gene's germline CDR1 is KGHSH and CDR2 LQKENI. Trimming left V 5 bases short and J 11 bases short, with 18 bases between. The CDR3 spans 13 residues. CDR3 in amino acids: CASSTGDTVYAFF. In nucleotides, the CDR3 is TGTGCCAGCTCAACCGGTGACACGGTTTACGCTTTCTTT.